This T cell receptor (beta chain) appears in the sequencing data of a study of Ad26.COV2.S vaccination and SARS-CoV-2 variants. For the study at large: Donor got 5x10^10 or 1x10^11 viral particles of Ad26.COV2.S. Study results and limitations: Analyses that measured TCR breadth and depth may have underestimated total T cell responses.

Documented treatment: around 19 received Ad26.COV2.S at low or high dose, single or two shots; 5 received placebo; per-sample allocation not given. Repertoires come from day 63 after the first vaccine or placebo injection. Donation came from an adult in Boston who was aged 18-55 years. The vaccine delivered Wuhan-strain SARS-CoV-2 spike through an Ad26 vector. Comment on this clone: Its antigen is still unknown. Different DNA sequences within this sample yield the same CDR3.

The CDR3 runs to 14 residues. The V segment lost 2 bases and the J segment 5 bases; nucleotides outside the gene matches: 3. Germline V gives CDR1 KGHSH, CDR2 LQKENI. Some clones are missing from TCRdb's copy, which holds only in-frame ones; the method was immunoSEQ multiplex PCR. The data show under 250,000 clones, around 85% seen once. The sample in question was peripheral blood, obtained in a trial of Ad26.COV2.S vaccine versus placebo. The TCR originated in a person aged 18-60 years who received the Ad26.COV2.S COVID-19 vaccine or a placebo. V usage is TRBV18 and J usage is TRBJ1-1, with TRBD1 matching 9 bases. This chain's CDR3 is CASSPGQGRTEAFF. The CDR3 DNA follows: TGTGCCAGCTCACCAGGACAGGGGAGGACTGAAGCTTTCTTT. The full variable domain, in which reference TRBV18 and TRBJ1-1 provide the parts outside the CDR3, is NAGVMQNPRHLVRRRGQEARLRCSPMKGHSHVYWYRQLPEEGLKFMVYLQKENIIDESGMPKERFSAEFPKEGPSILRIQQVVRGDSAAYFCASSPGQGRTEAFFGQGTRLTVV.